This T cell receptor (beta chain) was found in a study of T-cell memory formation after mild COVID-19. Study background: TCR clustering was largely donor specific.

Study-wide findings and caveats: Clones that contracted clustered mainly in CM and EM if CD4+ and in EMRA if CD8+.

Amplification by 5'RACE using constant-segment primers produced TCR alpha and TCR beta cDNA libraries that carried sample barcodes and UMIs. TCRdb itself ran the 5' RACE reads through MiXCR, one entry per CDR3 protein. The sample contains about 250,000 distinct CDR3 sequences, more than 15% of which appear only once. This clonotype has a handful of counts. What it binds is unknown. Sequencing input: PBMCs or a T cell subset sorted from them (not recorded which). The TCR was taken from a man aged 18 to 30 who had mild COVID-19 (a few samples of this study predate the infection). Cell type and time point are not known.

CDR3 region: CASSFVWGADGYTF. As DNA, the CDR3 is TGTGCCAGCAGTTTTGTTTGGGGGGCAGATGGCTACACCTTC. This sequence joins TRBV12-3 or TRBV12-4 and TRBJ1-2, with D perhaps TRBD1 (6 bases). The CDR3 length is 14 residues. Trimming shortened V by 3 bases and J by 6 bases, and 14 bases separated the two germline ends.